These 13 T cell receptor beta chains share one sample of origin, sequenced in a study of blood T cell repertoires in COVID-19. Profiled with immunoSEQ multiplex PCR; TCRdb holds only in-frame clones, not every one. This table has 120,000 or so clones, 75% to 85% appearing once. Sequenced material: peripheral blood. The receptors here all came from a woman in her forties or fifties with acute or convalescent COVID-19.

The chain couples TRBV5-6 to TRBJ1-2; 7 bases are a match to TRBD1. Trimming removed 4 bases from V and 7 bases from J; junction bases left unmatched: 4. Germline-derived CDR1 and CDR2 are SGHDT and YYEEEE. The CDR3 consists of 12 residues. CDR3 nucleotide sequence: TGTGCCAGCAGCAGCCACAGGGGTGGCTACACCTTC. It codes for CASSSHRGGYTF. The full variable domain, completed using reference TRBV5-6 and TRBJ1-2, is DAGVTQSPTHLIKTRGQQVTLRCSPKSGHDTVSWYQQALGQGPQFIFQYYEEEERQRGNFPDRFSGHQFPNYSSELNVNALLLGDSALYLCASSSHRGGYTFGSGTRLTVV.

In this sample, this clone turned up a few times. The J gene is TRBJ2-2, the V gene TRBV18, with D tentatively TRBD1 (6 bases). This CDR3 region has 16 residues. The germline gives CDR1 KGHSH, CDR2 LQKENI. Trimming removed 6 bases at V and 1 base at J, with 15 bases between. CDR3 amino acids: CASSTTYRENTGELFF. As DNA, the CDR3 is TGTGCCAGCTCCACCACCTACAGGGAGAACACCGGGGAGCTGTTTTTT.

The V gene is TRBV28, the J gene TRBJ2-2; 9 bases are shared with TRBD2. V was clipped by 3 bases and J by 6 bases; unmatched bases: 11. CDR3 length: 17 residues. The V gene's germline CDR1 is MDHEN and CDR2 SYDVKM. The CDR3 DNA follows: TGTGCCAGCAGTTTCTCCCGGGGAGCGGGAGGTTCCGGGGAGCTGTTTTTT. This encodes CASSFSRGAGGSGELFF.

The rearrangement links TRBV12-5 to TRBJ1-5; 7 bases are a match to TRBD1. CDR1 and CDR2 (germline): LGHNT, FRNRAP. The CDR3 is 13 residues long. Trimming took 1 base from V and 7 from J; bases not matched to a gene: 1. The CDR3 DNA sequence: TGTGCTAGTGGTTTGGAACAGGGGCAGCCCCAGCATTTT. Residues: CASGLEQGQPQHF.

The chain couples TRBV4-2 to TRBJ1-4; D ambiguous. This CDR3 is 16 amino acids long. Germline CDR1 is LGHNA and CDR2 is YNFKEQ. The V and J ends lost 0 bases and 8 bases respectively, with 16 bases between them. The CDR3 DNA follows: TGTGCCAGCAGCCAAGATTTGCAGGATCTCGTAGAAAAACTGTTTTTT. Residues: CASSQDLQDLVEKLFF.

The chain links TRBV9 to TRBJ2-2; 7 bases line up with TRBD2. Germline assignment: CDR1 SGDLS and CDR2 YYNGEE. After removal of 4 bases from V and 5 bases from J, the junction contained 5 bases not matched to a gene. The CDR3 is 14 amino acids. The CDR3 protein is CASSPQGLTGELFF. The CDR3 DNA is TGTGCCAGCAGCCCTCAGGGACTAACCGGGGAGCTGTTTTTT.

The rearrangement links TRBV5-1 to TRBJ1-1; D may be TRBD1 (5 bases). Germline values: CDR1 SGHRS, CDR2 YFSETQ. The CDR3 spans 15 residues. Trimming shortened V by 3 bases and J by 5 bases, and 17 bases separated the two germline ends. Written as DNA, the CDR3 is TGCGCCAGCAGCTCGCAGGGCGGTCTGAGAACTGAAGCTTTCTTT. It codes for CASSSQGGLRTEAFF.

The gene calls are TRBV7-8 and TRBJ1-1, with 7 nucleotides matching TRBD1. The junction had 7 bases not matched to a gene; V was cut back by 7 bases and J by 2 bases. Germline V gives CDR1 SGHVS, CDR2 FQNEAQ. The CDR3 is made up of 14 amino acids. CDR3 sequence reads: CASIPGTANTEAFF. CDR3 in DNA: TGTGCCAGCATCCCCGGGACAGCCAACACTGAAGCTTTCTTT.

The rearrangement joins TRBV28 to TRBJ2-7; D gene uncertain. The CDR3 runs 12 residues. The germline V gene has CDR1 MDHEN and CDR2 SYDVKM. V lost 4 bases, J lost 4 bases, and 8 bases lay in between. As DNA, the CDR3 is TGTGCCAGCAGTTCTCAGCGATACGAGCAGTACTTC. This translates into CASSSQRYEQYF.

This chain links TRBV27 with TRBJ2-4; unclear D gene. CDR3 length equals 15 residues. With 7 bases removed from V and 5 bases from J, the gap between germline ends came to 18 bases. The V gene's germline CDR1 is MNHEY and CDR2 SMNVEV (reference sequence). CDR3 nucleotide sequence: TGTGCCAGCACCTTTCTCCCCCCGAGCCAAAACATTCAGTACTTC. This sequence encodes CASTFLPPSQNIQYF.

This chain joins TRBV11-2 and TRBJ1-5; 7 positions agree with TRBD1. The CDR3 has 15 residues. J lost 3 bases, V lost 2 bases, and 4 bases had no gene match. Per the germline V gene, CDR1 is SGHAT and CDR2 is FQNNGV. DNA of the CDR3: TGTGCCAGCAGCTTAAATACAGGGGCCAATCAGCCCCAGCATTTT. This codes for CASSLNTGANQPQHF. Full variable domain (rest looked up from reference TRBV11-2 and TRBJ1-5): EAGVAQSPRYKIIEKRQSVAFWCNPISGHATLYWYQQILGQGPKLLIQFQNNGVVDDSQLPKDRFSAERLKGVDSTLKIQPAKLEDSAVYLCASSLNTGANQPQHFGDGTRLSIL.

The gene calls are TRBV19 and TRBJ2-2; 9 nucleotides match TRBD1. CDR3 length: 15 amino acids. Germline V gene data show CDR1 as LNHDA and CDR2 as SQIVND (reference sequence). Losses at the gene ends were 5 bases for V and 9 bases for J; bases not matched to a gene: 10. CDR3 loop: CASSFGTGIFRELFF. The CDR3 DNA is TGTGCCAGTAGTTTTGGGACAGGGATTTTTAGGGAGCTGTTTTTT.

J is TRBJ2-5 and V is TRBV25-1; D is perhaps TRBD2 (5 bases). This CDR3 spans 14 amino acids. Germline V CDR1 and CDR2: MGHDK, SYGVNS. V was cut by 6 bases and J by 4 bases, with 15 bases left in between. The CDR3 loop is CASREGNRPETQYF. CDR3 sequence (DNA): TGTGCCAGCAGAGAGGGCAACCGTCCAGAGACCCAGTACTTC.